This T cell receptor beta chain was obtained from a study of blood T cell repertoires in COVID-19. In the study overall: PBMCs, B-cell-depleted T cells, or T cells provided the cDNA or gDNA that made up the material.

The data were produced by immunoSEQ multiplex PCR, yet TCRdb's version contains in-frame clones alone and is incomplete. The table includes a few hundred thousand clones, roughly 80% detected once. This clone occurred once. V lost 0 bases, J lost 6 bases, and 7 bases stayed unmatched. CDR1 and CDR2 from the germline V gene are SGDLS and YYNGEE. There are 16 residues in the CDR3. Specimen: peripheral blood. This receptor was obtained from a woman older than 75 with acute or convalescent COVID-19. V usage is TRBV9 and J usage is TRBJ2-1; 9 nucleotides match TRBD1. The CDR3 region is CASSVGLGTGSNEQFF. Written as DNA, the CDR3 is TGTGCCAGCAGCGTAGGCCTCGGGACAGGGAGCAATGAGCAGTTCTTC.